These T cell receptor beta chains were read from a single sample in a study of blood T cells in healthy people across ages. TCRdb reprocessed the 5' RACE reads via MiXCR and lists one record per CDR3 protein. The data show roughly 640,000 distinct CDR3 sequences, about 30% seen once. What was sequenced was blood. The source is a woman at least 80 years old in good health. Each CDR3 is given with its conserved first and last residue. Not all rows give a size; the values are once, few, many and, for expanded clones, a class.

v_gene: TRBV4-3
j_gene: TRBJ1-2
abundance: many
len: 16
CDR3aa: CASSLGWRDPAYGYTF

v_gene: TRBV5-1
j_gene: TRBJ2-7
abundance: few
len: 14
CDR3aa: CASSLGQGIDEQYF

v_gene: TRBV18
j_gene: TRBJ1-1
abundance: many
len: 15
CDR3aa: CASSDNRGRRNEAFF

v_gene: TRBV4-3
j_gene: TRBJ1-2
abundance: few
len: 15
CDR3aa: CASSQDEGWDYGYTF

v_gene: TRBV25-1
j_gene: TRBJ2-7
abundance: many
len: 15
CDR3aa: CASSEFRGRESEQYF

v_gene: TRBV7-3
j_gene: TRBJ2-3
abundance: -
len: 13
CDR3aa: CTSSLTLTGTQYF

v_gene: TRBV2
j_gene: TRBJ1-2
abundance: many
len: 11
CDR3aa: CASKAGNGYTF

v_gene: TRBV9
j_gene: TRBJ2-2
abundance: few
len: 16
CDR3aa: CASSVGSGGAAGELFF

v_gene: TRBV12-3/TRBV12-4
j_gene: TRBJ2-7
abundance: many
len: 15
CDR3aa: CASSLGGGNMYEQYF

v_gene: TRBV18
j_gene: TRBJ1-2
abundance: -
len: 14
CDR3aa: CASSRWTDDRGYTF

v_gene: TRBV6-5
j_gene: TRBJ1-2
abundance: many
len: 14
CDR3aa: CASSLLPVNYGYTF

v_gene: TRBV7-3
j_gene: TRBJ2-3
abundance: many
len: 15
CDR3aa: CASSRAGGVRDTQYF

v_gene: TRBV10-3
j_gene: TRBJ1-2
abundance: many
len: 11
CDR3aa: CAISSNYGYTF

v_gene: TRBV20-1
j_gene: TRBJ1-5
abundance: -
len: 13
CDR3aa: CSARRGAGQPQHF

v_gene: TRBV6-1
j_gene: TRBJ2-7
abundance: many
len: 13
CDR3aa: CASSLAFSYEQYF

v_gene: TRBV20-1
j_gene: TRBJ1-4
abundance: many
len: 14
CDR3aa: CSARSSGAGEKLFF

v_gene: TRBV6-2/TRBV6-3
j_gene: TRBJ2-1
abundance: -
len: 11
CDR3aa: CASRLRGEQFF

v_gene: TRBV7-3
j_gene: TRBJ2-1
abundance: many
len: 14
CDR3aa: CASSGGQGAYEQFF

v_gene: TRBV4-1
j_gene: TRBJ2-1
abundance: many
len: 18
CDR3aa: CASSQPSSGTSGVNEQFF

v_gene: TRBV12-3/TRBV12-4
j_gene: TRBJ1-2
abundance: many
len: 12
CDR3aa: CASTRVERGYTF

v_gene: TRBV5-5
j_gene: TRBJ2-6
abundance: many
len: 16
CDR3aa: CASSQGTFSGANVLTF

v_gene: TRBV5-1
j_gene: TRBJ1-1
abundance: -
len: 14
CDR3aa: CASSSKGDNTGAFF

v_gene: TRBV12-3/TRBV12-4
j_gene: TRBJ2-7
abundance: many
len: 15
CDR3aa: CASSPLDGGGDEQYF

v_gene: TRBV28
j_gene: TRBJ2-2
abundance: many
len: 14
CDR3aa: CASRRDRDTGELFF

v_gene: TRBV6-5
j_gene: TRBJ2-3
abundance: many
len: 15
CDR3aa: CASSSGQGRTDTQYF

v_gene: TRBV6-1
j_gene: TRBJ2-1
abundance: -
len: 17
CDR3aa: CASSATSGGAGLNEQFF

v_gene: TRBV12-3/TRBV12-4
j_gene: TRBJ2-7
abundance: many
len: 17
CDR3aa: CASSLANIGTAYYEQYF

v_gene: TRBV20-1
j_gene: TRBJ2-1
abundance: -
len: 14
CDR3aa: CSARQASGRNEQFF

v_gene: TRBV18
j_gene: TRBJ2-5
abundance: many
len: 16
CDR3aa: CASSPAGAGVGETQYF

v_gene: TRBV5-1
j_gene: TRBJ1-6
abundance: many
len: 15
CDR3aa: CASSGGTGQNSPLHF

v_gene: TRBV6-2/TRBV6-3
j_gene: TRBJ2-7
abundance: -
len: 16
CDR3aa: CASSYRGAGPSYEQYF

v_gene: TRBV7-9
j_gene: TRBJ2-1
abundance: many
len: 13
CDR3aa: CASSFGYNNEQFF

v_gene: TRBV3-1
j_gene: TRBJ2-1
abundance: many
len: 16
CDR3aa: CASSQPMGGAYNEQFF

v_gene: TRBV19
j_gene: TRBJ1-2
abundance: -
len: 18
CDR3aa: CASSPGPRRRAQKHGYTF

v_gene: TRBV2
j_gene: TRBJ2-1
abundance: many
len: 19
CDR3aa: CASSADGLAGGIPNNEQFF

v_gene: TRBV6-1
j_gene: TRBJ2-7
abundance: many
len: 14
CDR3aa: CASKRNREPYEQYF

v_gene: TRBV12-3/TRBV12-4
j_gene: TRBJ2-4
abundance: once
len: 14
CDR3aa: CASSFWEAKNIQYF

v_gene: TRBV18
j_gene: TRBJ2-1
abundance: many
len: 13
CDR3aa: CASSARDGGEQFF

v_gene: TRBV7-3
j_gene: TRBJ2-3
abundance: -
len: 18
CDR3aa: CASSLIRERDLLTDTQYF

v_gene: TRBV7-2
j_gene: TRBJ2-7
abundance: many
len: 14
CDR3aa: CASSVRDGSYEQYF

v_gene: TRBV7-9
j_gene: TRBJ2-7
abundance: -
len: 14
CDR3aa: CASSLGWTHYEQYF

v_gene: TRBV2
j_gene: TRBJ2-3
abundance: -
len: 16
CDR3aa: CASRPRGALSTDTQYF

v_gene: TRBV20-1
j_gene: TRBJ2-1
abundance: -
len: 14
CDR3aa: CSASLSGGHNEQFF

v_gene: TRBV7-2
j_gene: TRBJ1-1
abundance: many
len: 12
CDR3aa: CASSLRTGEAFF

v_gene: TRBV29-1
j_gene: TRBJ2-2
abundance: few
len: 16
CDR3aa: CSVDPGTQTNTGELFF

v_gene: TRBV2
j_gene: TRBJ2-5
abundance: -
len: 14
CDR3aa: CAGLLDRGKETQYF

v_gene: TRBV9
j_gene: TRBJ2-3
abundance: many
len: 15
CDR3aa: CASSPRQGQADTQYF

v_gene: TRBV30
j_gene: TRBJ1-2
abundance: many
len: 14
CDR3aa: CAWSVRQGNGGYTF

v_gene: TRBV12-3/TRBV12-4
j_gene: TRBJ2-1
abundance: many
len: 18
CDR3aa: CASSSPRVGTGSYNEQFF

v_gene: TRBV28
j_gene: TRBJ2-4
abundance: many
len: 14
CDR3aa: CASRTSRLTDIQYF